This is a list of T cell receptor beta chains from one sample in a study of CD8+CD57+ T cells in acquired aplastic anemia. TCRdb called the reads again in MiXCR, with one record for every CDR3 protein. The table shows some 210,000 distinct CDR3 sequences, with around 63% occurring only once. Material: sorted CD4+, CD8+, or CD8+CD57+ T cells (not recorded which) from PBMCs. Receptors were obtained from a human donor in good health. Both conserved end residues are part of each CDR3. The D gene is left open where the match is weak. Rows may omit the clone size; those that give it use once, few, many or a size class.

d_call clone_size j_call v_call cdr3_nt cdr3_aa
TRBD1 - TRBJ1-2 TRBV15 TGTGCCACCAGCAGAGATCGAGTCAGGGGGCCTGATGGCTACACCTTC CATSRDRVRGPDGYTF
- - TRBJ1-5 TRBV2 TGTGCCAGCAGTGACGTGGGGTACGGTCAGCCCCAGCATTTT CASSDVGYGQPQHF
- - TRBJ2-1 TRBV20-1 TGCAGTGCTAGGGCACGGAATGAGCAGTTCTTC CSARARNEQFF
- - TRBJ2-7 TRBV2 TGTGCCAGCAGGACAGGTTATTCCTACGAGCAGTACTTC CASRTGYSYEQYF
- - TRBJ2-5 TRBV24-1 TGTGCCACCCGTCGGGGTTTATATCAAGAGACCCAGTACTTC CATRRGLYQETQYF
TRBD1 many TRBJ2-3 TRBV10-2 TGCGCCAGCAGATTGGACAGGACAGATACGCAGTATTTT CASRLDRTDTQYF
TRBD2 - TRBJ2-1 TRBV29-1 TGCAGCGTTAGCGGGAGTTCCTACAATGAGCAGTTCTTC CSVSGSSYNEQFF
TRBD2 - TRBJ2-3 TRBV6-4 TGTGCCAGCAGTGCCGGGACTAGCGGGGGCGGGACAGATACGCAGTATTTT CASSAGTSGGGTDTQYF
- few TRBJ1-2 TRBV20-1 TGCAGTTCGGCCAACTATGGCTACACCTTC CSSANYGYTF
TRBD1 - TRBJ2-7 TRBV19 TGTGCGACAAGCTGGGACAGCTCCTACGAGCAGTACTTC CATSWDSSYEQYF
- - TRBJ2-7 TRBV9 TGTGCCAGCAGCGGACAAAAGAACGACCAGTACTTC CASSGQKNDQYF
- - TRBJ2-7 TRBV6-6 TGTGCCAGCAGTTACGGCGACAGGCCCACCTACGAGCAGTACTTC CASSYGDRPTYEQYF
- - TRBJ2-3 TRBV11-2 TGTGCCAGCAGCCGAATACCTCGCACAGATACGCAGTATTTT CASSRIPRTDTQYF
TRBD1 - TRBJ1-1 TRBV7-9 TGTGCCAGCAGCAACCCCGGACAGGGAGGTAACACTGAAGCTTTCTTT CASSNPGQGGNTEAFF
- - TRBJ1-1 TRBV29-1 TGCAGCGTTGAAGAGTCTTCGGGAGAAAAAGCTTTCTTT CSVEESSGEKAFF
- - TRBJ1-1 TRBV2 TGTGCCAGCAGAGTGGACAACCCTGAAGCTTTCTTT CASRVDNPEAFF
- - TRBJ1-2 TRBV7-9 TGTGCCAGCAGCTTCCCCGGGACGAACTATGGCTACACCTTC CASSFPGTNYGYTF
- few TRBJ1-2 TRBV10-2 TGCGCCAGCAGAATCGACTTAGTTATGAGCTACACCTTC CASRIDLVMSYTF
TRBD1 - TRBJ1-2 TRBV7-9 TGTGCCAGCAGAACAGGGGGTTTCGATGGCTACACCTTC CASRTGGFDGYTF
- many TRBJ2-7 TRBV24-1 TGTGCCACCTCGACAGGATCATACGAGCAGTACTTC CATSTGSYEQYF
TRBD2 - TRBJ2-3 TRBV7-2 TGTGCCAGCAGCGAAAGTAGCGGGGGGAGCCCAGATACGCAGTATTTT CASSESSGGSPDTQYF
- - TRBJ1-2 TRBV12-3/TRBV12-4 TGTGCCAGCAGTTCATTTTACCCCGGGGGAACATATGGCTACACCTTC CASSSFYPGGTYGYTF
- many TRBJ1-2 TRBV7-8 TGTGCCAGCAGCCTCGTTGAATGGGAAGCTAACTATGGCTACACCTTC CASSLVEWEANYGYTF
- - TRBJ2-7 TRBV19 TGTGCCAGTAGCCGACCGGGACGGGACTACGAGCAGTACTTC CASSRPGRDYEQYF
TRBD1 once TRBJ2-7 TRBV29-1 TGCAGCGTGGGTGGGACAGGGGACGCCTACGAGCAGTACTTC CSVGGTGDAYEQYF
- - TRBJ2-7 TRBV2 TGTGCCAGCAGTTTCAGTGACAGTTCCGAGCAGTACTTC CASSFSDSSEQYF
- - TRBJ1-2 TRBV7-8 TGTGCCAGCAGCCCAGAGGGAGGGACGGCGTGGGACTATGGCTACACCTTC CASSPEGGTAWDYGYTF
- once TRBJ2-3 TRBV7-2 TGTGCCAGCAGCTTAAACCCGAGGGGTATCACAGATACGCAGTATTTT CASSLNPRGITDTQYF
- - TRBJ1-2 TRBV24-1 TGTGCCACCAGTGATAACAGGGCGGGCTACACCTTC CATSDNRAGYTF
- - TRBJ2-7 TRBV7-9 TGTGCCAGCAGTAGTCTAGACGAGCAGTACTTC CASSSLDEQYF
- - TRBJ1-1 TRBV15 TGTGCCACCAGCAGAGATCAAAGGGGGAACACTGAAGCTTTCTTT CATSRDQRGNTEAFF
- many TRBJ2-3 TRBV7-9 TGTGCCAGCAGCTTAGTTTCAGGTTCAGATACGCAGTATTTT CASSLVSGSDTQYF
TRBD2 few TRBJ2-7 TRBV20-1 TGCAGTGCCAAGCGGGATACTAGGGACGAGCAGTACTTC CSAKRDTRDEQYF
- many TRBJ2-2 TRBV7-9 TGTGCCAGCAGCTCAGAGATAGCGGCTAACACCGGGGAGCTGTTTTTT CASSSEIAANTGELFF
TRBD1 many TRBJ2-5 TRBV7-9 TGTGCCAGCAGCTTAGAGGCAGGGGGCCAAGAGACCCAGTACTTC CASSLEAGGQETQYF
TRBD1 once TRBJ2-1 TRBV25-1 TGTGCCAGCAGCGTCGGGACAGGAAGCAATGAGCAGTTCTTC CASSVGTGSNEQFF
- - TRBJ1-2 TRBV29-1 TGCACCGTTGGAGCAGACAACTCTGGCTACACCTTC CTVGADNSGYTF
TRBD1 many TRBJ1-6 TRBV27 TGTGCCAGCAGTCCTACAGACAGGGTGGGCTATAATTCACCCCTCCACTTT CASSPTDRVGYNSPLHF
- - TRBJ1-1 TRBV20-1 TGCAGTGCTAGAGAGGACGGTAACACTGAAGCTTTCTTT CSAREDGNTEAFF
TRBD1 - TRBJ2-7 TRBV25-1 TGTGCCAGCAGTGATATGGACAGGGGATCCTACGAGCAGTACTTC CASSDMDRGSYEQYF
- - TRBJ2-5 TRBV20-1 TGCAGTGCTAGAGATATTCGGGGACCCGGGGAAGAGACCCAATACTTC CSARDIRGPGEETQYF
- - TRBJ1-1 TRBV7-9 TGTGCCAGCAGCTTATGGGGAGGGCAGGGGTCATCCTACAATGAAGCTTTCTTT CASSLWGGQGSSYNEAFF
- - TRBJ2-1 TRBV28 TGTGCCAGCAGTTGGGGGAGCTCCTACAATGAGCAGTTCTTC CASSWGSSYNEQFF
TRBD1 many TRBJ2-7 TRBV4-1 TGCGCCAGCAGCATCGGGACAGGGGGTTACGAGCAGTACTTC CASSIGTGGYEQYF
- - TRBJ1-1 TRBV4-1 TGCGCCAGCAGTCGCCCCACGGACACTGAAGCTTTCTTT CASSRPTDTEAFF
- - TRBJ2-7 TRBV9 TGTGCCAGCAGCGTAGGGCAGGGTAGGCGCGACGAGCAGTACTTC CASSVGQGRRDEQYF
TRBD2 - TRBJ2-3 TRBV7-9 TGTGCCAGCAGCTGGTTTTCTAGCGGGAGTGCCACAGATACGCAGTATTTT CASSWFSSGSATDTQYF
TRBD2 - TRBJ2-5 TRBV20-1 TGCAGTGCCCTGACTAGCGGGGGACCGAAAGAGACCCAGTACTTC CSALTSGGPKETQYF
TRBD1 - TRBJ1-1 TRBV20-1 TGCAGTGCTAGGAGACAGGGTGGAGAAGCCTTCTTT CSARRQGGEAFF
TRBD1 - TRBJ1-3 TRBV11-3 TGTGCCAGCAGCGGCAGGGGGAACACCATATATTTT CASSGRGNTIYF
- - TRBJ2-7 TRBV7-9 TGTGCCAGCAGCTTAGCCGGGACAAACTACGAGCAGTACTTC CASSLAGTNYEQYF
- - TRBJ1-2 TRBV5-1 TGCGCCAGCAGCTTGGTAATAGGGGCGCGGGGCTACACCTTT CASSLVIGARGYTF
TRBD1 once TRBJ1-1 TRBV7-6 TGTGCCAGCAGCCAAGGTGACAGGGGCGTAAATACTGAAGCTTTCTTT CASSQGDRGVNTEAFF
- - TRBJ1-5 TRBV7-8 TGTGCCAGCAGCTTATCGAGCAATCGTCAGCCCCAGCATTTT CASSLSSNRQPQHF
- - TRBJ2-5 TRBV9 TGTGCCAGCAGCGTAGACGGGGTAGAGACCCAGTACTTC CASSVDGVETQYF
- many TRBJ1-2 TRBV7-8 TGTGCCAGCAGCTTAGTTGGCCGTCGGGAAGGCTACACCTTC CASSLVGRREGYTF
- - TRBJ1-2 TRBV9 TGTGCCAGCGACAGTGAGAACTATGGCTACACCTTC CASDSENYGYTF
TRBD1 - TRBJ1-2 TRBV7-8 TGTGCCAGCAGCAAGAACTCCGGGACAGCGAGCATTGGCTACACCTTC CASSKNSGTASIGYTF